This T cell receptor (beta chain) was documented in a study of shared clonotypes between healthy human individuals (dated by TCRdb to 2020 to 2021). The study in broad terms: Two women and three men aged 18 to 49 years were included in the cohort. Each donor's leukapheresis produced roughly between roughly 0.9 and 9 billion PBMCs. For each donor, CD4 naive and CD4 memory were each run on three plates, CD8 naive on two plates, and CD8 memory on one plate. Blood TCR repertoires of five healthy adults were deeply sequenced to estimate repertoire size and the extent of clonotype sharing between individuals. Libraries were prepared and TCR repertoires were sequenced by different laboratories using diverse techniques, in order to increase sequencing depth and limit assay-specific biases. Results and caveats for the whole study, not just this receptor: Sampling was limited to blood, and TCR repertoires in tissue likely differ from TCR repertoires in blood. Compared with non-shared clonotypes, the clonotypes found in all four sorted-subset donors had higher generation probabilities. Based on pairwise subsampling, the degree of clonotype sharing among donors was expected to be affected by sequencing depth. Naive subsets generally had larger estimated clonotype richness than memory subsets did. When four donors were compared, the shared fraction of clonotypes was 5% to 6.5% for naive CD4, around 3.6% for naive CD8, 2% to 2.5% for memory CD4, and 0.4% for memory CD8. Because the study included only a small number of donors, the genetic and exposure-history diversity represented was limited. Incomplete sequencing was indicated by rarefaction of sorted-subset datasets, despite the large sequencing depth.

The donors were healthy, HIV-negative adults with no recently reported acute infections or vaccinations. All donors were Caucasian adults living in Nashville, Tennessee, USA. CD4+ T cells were enriched by magnetic negative selection; naive cells were then positively selected on CD45RA, and the negative fraction formed the memory subset. Blood was obtained by leukapheresis, after which PBMCs were separated by Ficoll-Histopaque density gradient centrifugation and cryopreserved in liquid nitrogen vapor phase. Analytical flow cytometry was used to check the purity and quantity of each magnetically sorted T cell population. From each sorted fraction, genomic DNA was isolated and quantified by UV absorbance on a Nanodrop 2000c. Turning to this clone: Its antigen remains unidentified. No per-base quality is available; no much larger clone lies one base away.

TCR CDR3 regions were amplified from genomic DNA by multiplex PCR using the deep immunoSEQ assay. Genomic DNA extracted from each cell subset was distributed evenly over all wells of several immunoSEQ 96-well plates, and each plate served as one replicate. For sorted subsets, approximately 200 ng of genomic DNA, equivalent to some 33,000 T cell genomes, went into each replicate PCR. Purified libraries were measured with a Qubit 3.0 fluorometer, size-checked on a Bioanalyzer 2100, and measured again with the KAPA Library Quantification kit. A separate single-read 150-cycle Illumina NextSeq 550 flow cell was used to sequence each immunoSEQ 96-well plate. The source study handled its data this way. Because the immunoSEQ output held only junctional sequences and lacked quality scores, the filtering could not match the filtering applied to full-length reads. To assign V/J genes and CDR3, sequences were annotated against IMGT germline references using PyIR, a Python wrapper for IgBLAST v1.9. Any read was removed if the V/J assignment was weak (E-value above 1e-6), the CDR3 was missing, or the read contained stop codons, out-of-frame junctions, or ambiguous translated residues. V3J clonotypes were defined as sequences sharing an identical inferred V gene, J gene, and CDR3 amino acid sequence. The percentage overlap between two repertoires was calculated by dividing the number of shared unique clonotypes by the size of the smaller repertoire. RTK rarefaction, the Chao1 estimator, and Recon v2.1 estimates of unobserved clonotypes were used to assess repertoire richness. Generation probabilities were computed with OLGA for all TCRbeta clonotypes obtained by the gDNA method from a handful of donors. The immuneACCESS repertoire file appears here via TCRdb, limited to in-frame rearrangements. These files lack a portion of the clones; in checked studies, under half of the deficit traces to unresolved V genes, and the cause of the others is not known. Clone size and V and J calls were adopted from that table, with D and trimming inferred from the DNA. The sample includes about 1 million clones, with around 78% observed a single time. The ten largest clones represent approximately 0.5% of the sample.

Trimming takes 2 bases off V and 5 bases off J; junction bases not matched to a gene: 5. CDR1 and CDR2 were assigned from the germline V gene as MGHRA and YSYEKL. Its CDR3 holds 16 amino acids, cysteine through phenylalanine. The DNA shown is the 48-base CDR3, in frame from base 1. This receptor was obtained from a man between 18 and 29 years old in good health. Some clones in this sample may be carry-over from other donors' samples. Sequencing was done on a sample of memory CD4+ T cells from PBMCs. The label giving this sample's cell subset or site can be read as: CD45RA-negative fraction. Here the chain combines TRBV4-1 and TRBJ2-5; 13 middle bases align to TRBD2. The DNA sequence is given as TGCGCCAGCAGCCAATCGAGACTAGCGGGAGGTGAGACCCAGTACTTC. The translation is CASSQSRLAGGETQYF.